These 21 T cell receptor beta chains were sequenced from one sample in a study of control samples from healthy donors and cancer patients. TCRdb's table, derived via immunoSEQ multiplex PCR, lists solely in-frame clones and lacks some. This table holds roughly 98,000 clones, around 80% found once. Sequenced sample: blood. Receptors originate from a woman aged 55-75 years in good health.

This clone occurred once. DNA of the CDR3: TGTGCCAGCAGTCTAGCGGCAAACACCGGGGAGCTGTTTTTT. This sequence encodes CASSLAANTGELFF. The rearrangement uses TRBV6-6 and TRBJ2-2, with 7 bases lining up with TRBD2. The germline gives CDR1 MNHNY, CDR2 SVGAGI (reference sequence). Losses at the gene ends were 5 bases for V and 2 bases for J; bases not matched to a gene: 2. CDR3 length: 14 residues.

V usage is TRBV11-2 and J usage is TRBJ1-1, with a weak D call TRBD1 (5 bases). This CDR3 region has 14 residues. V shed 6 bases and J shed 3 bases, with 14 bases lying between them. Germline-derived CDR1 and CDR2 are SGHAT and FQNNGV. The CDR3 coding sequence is TGTGCCAGCAGTTTTCATCTGGGGGACACTGAAGCTTTCTTT. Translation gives CASSFHLGDTEAFF.

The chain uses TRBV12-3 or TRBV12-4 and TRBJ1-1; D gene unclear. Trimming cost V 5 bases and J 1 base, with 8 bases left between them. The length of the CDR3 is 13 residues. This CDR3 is CASSVQANTEAFF. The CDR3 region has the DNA TGTGCCAGCAGTGTTCAGGCGAACACTGAAGCTTTCTTT.

The CDR3 coding sequence is TGCGCCAGCAGCCCCCGACAGGGAGAGACCCAGTACTTC. It translates to CASSPRQGETQYF. The chain combines TRBV5-1 with TRBJ2-5, with 7 bases aligning to TRBD1. The CDR3 is 13 residues long. Trimming removed 4 bases from V and 4 bases from J; junction bases left unmatched: 4. Germline V gives CDR1 SGHRS, CDR2 YFSETQ.

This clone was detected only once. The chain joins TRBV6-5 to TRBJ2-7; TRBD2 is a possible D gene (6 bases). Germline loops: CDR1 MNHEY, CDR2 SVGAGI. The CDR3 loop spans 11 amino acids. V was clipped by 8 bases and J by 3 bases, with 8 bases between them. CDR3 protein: CASGGYYEQYF. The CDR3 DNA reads TGTGCCAGCGGAGGGTACTACGAGCAGTACTTC.

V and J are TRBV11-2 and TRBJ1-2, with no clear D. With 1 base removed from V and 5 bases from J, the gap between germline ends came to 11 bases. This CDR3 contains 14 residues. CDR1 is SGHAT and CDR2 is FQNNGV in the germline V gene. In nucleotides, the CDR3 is TGTGCCAGCAGCTTAGTCTCGGCGGAGTATGGCTACACCTTC. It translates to CASSLVSAEYGYTF.

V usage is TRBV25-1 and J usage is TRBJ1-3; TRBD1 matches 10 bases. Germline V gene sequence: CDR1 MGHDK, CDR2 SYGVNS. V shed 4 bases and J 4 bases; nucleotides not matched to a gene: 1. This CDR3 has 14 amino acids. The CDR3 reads CASSGQGAGNTIYF. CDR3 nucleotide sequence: TGTGCCAGCAGTGGACAGGGGGCGGGAAACACCATATATTTT.

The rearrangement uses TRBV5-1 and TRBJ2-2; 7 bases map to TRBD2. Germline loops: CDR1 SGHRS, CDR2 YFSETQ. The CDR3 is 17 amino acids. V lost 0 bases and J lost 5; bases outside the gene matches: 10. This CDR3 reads CASSLEWAGEGTGELFF. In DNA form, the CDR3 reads TGCGCCAGCAGCTTGGAGTGGGCGGGAGAAGGGACCGGGGAGCTGTTTTTT.

The CDR3 is CASSINAGGRNSPLHF. The CDR3 nucleotides read TGTGCCAGTAGTATTAATGCAGGGGGTAGAAATTCACCCCTCCACTTT. The chain uses TRBV19 and TRBJ1-6; 7 bases match TRBD1. The CDR3 has 16 residues. The V segment lost 3 bases and the J segment 7 bases; nucleotides outside the gene matches: 9. Looked up from germline, CDR1 is LNHDA and CDR2 is SQIVND (reference sequence).

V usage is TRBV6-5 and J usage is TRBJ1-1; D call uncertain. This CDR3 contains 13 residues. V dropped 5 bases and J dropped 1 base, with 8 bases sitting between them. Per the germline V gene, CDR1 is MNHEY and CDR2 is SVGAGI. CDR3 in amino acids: CASSLRQNTEAFF. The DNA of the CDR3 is TGTGCCAGCAGTCTCCGACAGAACACTGAAGCTTTCTTT.

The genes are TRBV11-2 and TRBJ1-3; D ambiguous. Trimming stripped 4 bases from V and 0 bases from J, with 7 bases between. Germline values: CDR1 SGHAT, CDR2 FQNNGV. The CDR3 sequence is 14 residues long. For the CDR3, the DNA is TGTGCCAGCAGCTCCCTCCGCTCTGGAAACACCATATATTTT. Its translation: CASSSLRSGNTIYF. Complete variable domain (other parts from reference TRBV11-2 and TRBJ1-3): EAGVAQSPRYKIIEKRQSVAFWCNPISGHATLYWYQQILGQGPKLLIQFQNNGVVDDSQLPKDRFSAERLKGVDSTLKIQPAKLEDSAVYLCASSSLRSGNTIYFGEGSWLTVV.

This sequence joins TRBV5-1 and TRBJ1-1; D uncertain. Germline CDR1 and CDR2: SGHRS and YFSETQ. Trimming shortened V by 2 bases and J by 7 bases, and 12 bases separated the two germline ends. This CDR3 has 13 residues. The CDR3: CASSFSGWDEAFF. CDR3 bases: TGCGCCAGCAGCTTTTCAGGATGGGATGAAGCTTTCTTT.

CDR3 DNA sequence: TGTGCCAGCGGATTCCGGTCCTCAGGCGCTTTCTTT. Protein product: CASGFRSSGAFF. The J gene is TRBJ1-1, the V gene TRBV12-3 or TRBV12-4; D uncertain. This CDR3 region has 12 residues. The ends were cut back, 8 bases at V and 11 bases at J, with 18 bases in the middle.

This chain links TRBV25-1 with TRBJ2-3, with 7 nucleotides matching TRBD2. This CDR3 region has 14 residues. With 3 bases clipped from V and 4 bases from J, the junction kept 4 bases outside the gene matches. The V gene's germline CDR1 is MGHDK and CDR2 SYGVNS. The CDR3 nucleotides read TGTGCCAGCAGTGATGTGGGGGGGGCAGATACGCAGTATTTT. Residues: CASSDVGGADTQYF.

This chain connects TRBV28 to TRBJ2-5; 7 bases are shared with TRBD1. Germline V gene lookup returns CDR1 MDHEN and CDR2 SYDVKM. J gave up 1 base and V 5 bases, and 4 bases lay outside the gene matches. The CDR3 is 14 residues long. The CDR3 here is CASSRRGSQETQYF. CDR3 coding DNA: TGTGCCAGCAGTCGCAGGGGGTCCCAAGAGACCCAGTACTTC.

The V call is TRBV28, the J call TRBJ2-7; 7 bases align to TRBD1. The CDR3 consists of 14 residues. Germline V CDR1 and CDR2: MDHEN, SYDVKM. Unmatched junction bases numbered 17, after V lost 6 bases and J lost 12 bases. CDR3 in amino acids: CASSQHRGKAEWYF. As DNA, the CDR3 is TGTGCCAGCAGCCAACACAGGGGTAAGGCTGAGTGGTACTTC.

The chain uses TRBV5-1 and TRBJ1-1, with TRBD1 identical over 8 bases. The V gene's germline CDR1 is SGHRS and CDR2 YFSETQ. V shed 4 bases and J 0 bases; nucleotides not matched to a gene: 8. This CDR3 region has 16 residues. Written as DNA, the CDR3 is TGCGCCAGCAGCCGTGACAGGGGAACCTTGAACACTGAAGCTTTCTTT. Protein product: CASSRDRGTLNTEAFF.

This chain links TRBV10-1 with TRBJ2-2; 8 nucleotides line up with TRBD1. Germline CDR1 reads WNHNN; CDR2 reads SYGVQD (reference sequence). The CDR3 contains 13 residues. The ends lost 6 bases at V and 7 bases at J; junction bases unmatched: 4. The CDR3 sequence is CASSAGGGGELFF. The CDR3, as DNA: TGCGCCAGCAGCGCAGGGGGCGGCGGGGAGCTGTTTTTT.

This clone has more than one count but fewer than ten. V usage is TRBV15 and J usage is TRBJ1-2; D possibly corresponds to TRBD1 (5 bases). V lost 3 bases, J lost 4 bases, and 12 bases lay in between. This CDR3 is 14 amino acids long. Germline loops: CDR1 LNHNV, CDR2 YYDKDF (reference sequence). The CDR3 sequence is CATSRGDGFYGYTF. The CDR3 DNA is TGTGCCACCAGCAGGGGGGACGGCTTCTATGGCTACACCTTC.

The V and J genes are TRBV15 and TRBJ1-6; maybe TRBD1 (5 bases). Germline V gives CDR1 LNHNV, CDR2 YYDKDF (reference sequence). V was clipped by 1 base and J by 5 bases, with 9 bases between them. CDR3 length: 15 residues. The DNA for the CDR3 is TGTGCCACCAGCAGAGGGGGGGTCAATAATTCACCCCTCCACTTT. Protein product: CATSRGGVNNSPLHF. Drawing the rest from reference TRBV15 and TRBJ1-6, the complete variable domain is DAMVIQNPRYQVTQFGKPVTLSCSQTLNHNVMYWYQQKSSQAPKLLFHYYDKDFNNEADTPDNFQSRRPNTSFCFLDIRSPGLGDTAMYLCATSRGGVNNSPLHFGNGTRLTVT.

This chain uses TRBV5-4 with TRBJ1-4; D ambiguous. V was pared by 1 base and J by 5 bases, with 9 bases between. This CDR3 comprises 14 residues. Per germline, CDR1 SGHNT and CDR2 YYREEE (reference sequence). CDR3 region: CASSLKQTNEKLFF. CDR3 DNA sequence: TGTGCCAGCAGCTTGAAACAGACAAATGAAAAACTGTTTTTT.